A single sample is the source of the 26 T cell receptor beta chains below, sequenced in a study of response to subunit inactivated influenza vaccine. TCRdb reprocessed the RT-PCR reads with MiXCR, giving one entry per CDR3 protein. Of hundreds of thousands of distinct CDR3 sequences in the sample, approximately 13% are singletons; the top ten hold 5.5% to 7%. Here the sequenced sample was PBMCs from blood, taken about 14 days before vaccination. The receptor set was obtained from a man aged 45-60 years who received an inactivated influenza vaccine.

This chain connects TRBV29-1 to TRBJ2-7; a weak D match, TRBD1 (6 bases). This CDR3 spans 13 amino acids. Germline values: CDR1 SQVTM, CDR2 ANQGSEA. Deletions cut 7 bases from V and 4 bases from J, with 17 bases between. The CDR3, as DNA: TGCAGCGCCTTTACCAGGGGTTGGTACGAGCAGTACTTC. Translating it yields CSAFTRGWYEQYF.

In this sample, this clonotype turned up a few times. The chain employs TRBV29-1 and TRBJ2-3; TRBD2 might be the D (5 bases). This CDR3 contains 16 residues. Germline CDR1 and CDR2: SQVTM and ANQGSEA. Deletions cut 3 bases from V and 2 bases from J, with 18 bases between. For the CDR3, the DNA is TGCAGCGTTGATATCGGGGATCCTTCGTACACAGATACGCAGTATTTT. The encoded protein is CSVDIGDPSYTDTQYF.

V is TRBV15 and J is TRBJ2-7, with unresolved D. Trimming stripped 4 bases from V and 3 bases from J, with 4 bases between. Germline-derived CDR1 and CDR2 are LNHNV and YYDKDF (reference sequence). This CDR3 spans 11 amino acids. The CDR3 nucleotides are TGTGCCACCAGCAACCTCTACGAGCAGTACTTC. Translated: CATSNLYEQYF.

This clonotype was recorded many times. The chain combines TRBV5-1 with TRBJ2-7; the D call may be TRBD1 or TRBD2 (6 bases each). Trimming stripped 5 bases from V and 3 bases from J, with 15 bases between. Germline V gives CDR1 SGHRS, CDR2 YFSETQ. CDR3 length: 14 amino acids. CDR3 nucleotides: TGCGCCAGCAGGCGACAGGAGGGTCACTACGAGCAGTACTTC. This sequence encodes CASRRQEGHYEQYF.

This clonotype has just a few counts. The chain has TRBV5-1 and TRBJ2-5; the D gene could be TRBD1 or TRBD2 (5 bases each). The CDR3 is made up of 14 amino acids. Trimming took off 0 bases at V and 5 bases at J, with 11 bases between the two ends. CDR1 is SGHRS, CDR2 YFSETQ, per germline. In nucleotides, the CDR3 is TGCGCCAGCAGCTTGGCAGGGACGGCGGAGACCCAGTACTTC. Its protein product is CASSLAGTAETQYF.

In its sample, this clonotype was seen many times. The rearrangement links TRBV6-2 or TRBV6-3 to TRBJ2-1; perhaps TRBD2 as D (6 bases). The CDR3 has 15 residues. Germline values: CDR1 MNHEY, CDR2 SVGEGT. V was shortened by 1 base and J by 7 bases, with 14 bases between the two germline ends. CDR3 in amino acids: CASSYWGRSDNEQFF. The CDR3 nucleotides read TGTGCCAGCAGTTACTGGGGGAGGTCGGATAATGAGCAGTTCTTC.

The V gene is TRBV7-2, the J gene TRBJ2-3; 8 positions agree with TRBD1. CDR1 and CDR2 from the germline V gene are SGHTA and FQGNSA. V dropped 6 bases and J dropped 6; count of bases not matched to a gene: 11. The CDR3 is 15 amino acids. CDR3 DNA sequence: TGTGCCAGCAGGCAGGGGGCGAGGGGGAGCGATACGCAGTATTTT. This encodes CASRQGARGSDTQYF.

This sequence joins TRBV29-1 and TRBJ2-1; D possibly corresponds to TRBD2 (6 bases). The CDR3 contains 16 residues. CDR1 is SQVTM and CDR2 is ANQGSEA in the germline V gene. Trimming shortened V by 1 base and J by 0 bases, and 13 bases separated the two germline ends. CDR3 nucleotides: TGCAGCGTTGAAGGGGAGGCAGGCAGCTCCTACAATGAGCAGTTCTTC. This encodes CSVEGEAGSSYNEQFF.

Only a few counts were recorded for this clonotype. The rearrangement joins TRBV6-2 or TRBV6-3 to TRBJ2-3; D is possibly TRBD2 (6 bases). The germline V and J ends were trimmed by 2 bases and 5 bases, with 23 bases remaining between them. The CDR3 is made up of 18 amino acids. The germline V gene has CDR1 MNHEY and CDR2 SVGEGT. DNA of the CDR3: TGTGCCAGCAGTTACACTCTCCTGCCTGGACGAGCGGGAGATACGCAGTATTTT. Protein sequence: CASSYTLLPGRAGDTQYF.

This clonotype has at least ten counts. The chain employs TRBV12-3 or TRBV12-4 and TRBJ2-3, with 11 bases aligning to TRBD2. J was trimmed by 2 bases and V by 5 bases; bases with no gene match: 6. CDR3 length equals 16 residues. The CDR3 sequence is CASSVYSGGATDTQYF. The CDR3 DNA is TGTGCCAGCAGTGTCTATAGCGGGGGGGCCACAGATACGCAGTATTTT.

This clonotype has ten or more counts. The rearrangement uses TRBV6-2 or TRBV6-3 and TRBJ2-7; D possibly corresponds to TRBD1 (6 bases). CDR3 length: 19 residues. Germline V lookup: CDR1 MNHEY, CDR2 SVGEGT. V lost 0 bases and J 3 bases, leaving 24 bases between the germline ends. The CDR3 DNA reads TGTGCCAGCAGTTACTCTCTTAGGGTTGGGACACCGAATTTCTACGAGCAGTACTTC. Encoded protein: CASSYSLRVGTPNFYEQYF.

This clonotype was observed a handful of times. The CDR3 region is CASSLRLVQYF. CDR3 coding DNA: TGTGCCAGCAGCCTAAGACTAGTTCAGTACTTC. V and J are TRBV7-8 and TRBJ2-7, with a tentative D call TRBD2 (6 bases). Germline V gives CDR1 SGHVS, CDR2 FQNEAQ. The CDR3 sequence is 11 residues long. The V end was cut by 5 bases, the J end by 10 bases, with 12 bases between. Filled out from reference TRBV7-8 and TRBJ2-7, the complete variable domain reads GAGVSQSPRYKVAKRGQDVALRCDPISGHVSLFWYQQALGQGPEFLTYFQNEAQLDKSGLPSDRFFAERPEGSVSTLKIQRTQQEDSAVYLCASSLRLVQYFGPGTRLTVT.

The chain combines TRBV24-1 with TRBJ2-5; D is unclear. The V end was cut by 0 bases, the J end by 3 bases, with 13 bases between. There are 16 residues in the CDR3. The germline gives CDR1 KGHDR, CDR2 SFDVKD. CDR3 sequence reads: CATSDLGLGTKETQYF. The CDR3 DNA is TGTGCCACCAGTGATTTGGGGCTAGGAACGAAAGAGACCCAGTACTTC.

The chain employs TRBV5-5 and TRBJ2-2, with D possibly TRBD1 on 5 matching bases. CDR1 is SGHKS and CDR2 is YYEKEE in the germline V gene (reference sequence). The CDR3 totals 16 residues. The ends were cut back, 0 bases at V and 6 bases at J, with 15 bases in the middle. In nucleotides, the CDR3 is TGTGCCAGCAGCTTGGCATTAGGGGAAGTCTCCGGGGAGCTGTTTTTT. Protein: CASSLALGEVSGELFF.

This clonotype came up many times. This chain joins TRBV20-1 and TRBJ2-1; D remains ambiguous. The V gene's germline CDR1 is DFQATT and CDR2 SNEGSKA (reference sequence). The CDR3 runs 13 residues. V was trimmed by 0 bases and J by 6 bases, leaving 9 bases between them. CDR3 sequence: CSARDTVGNEQFF. The CDR3 DNA sequence: TGCAGTGCTAGAGATACAGTGGGCAATGAGCAGTTCTTC.

This clonotype occurred a few times. The V and J genes are TRBV15 and TRBJ1-6; D is unclear. Germline values: CDR1 LNHNV, CDR2 YYDKDF (reference sequence). The CDR3 runs to 15 residues. V was pared by 0 bases and J by 7 bases, with 10 bases between. For the CDR3, the DNA is TGTGCCACCAGCAGAGACAGAGTACAGAATTCACCCCTCCACTTT. Its translation: CATSRDRVQNSPLHF.

This clonotype was counted a few times. The CDR3 DNA is TGCAGTGCTAGTAGGCCAGCGGGAGGAATCTACGAGCAGTACTTC. The encoded protein is CSASRPAGGIYEQYF. The chain recombines TRBV20-1 with TRBJ2-7, with TRBD2 matching 9 bases. V shed 3 bases, J shed 3 bases, and the junction held 9 bases outside the gene matches. Per germline, CDR1 DFQATT and CDR2 SNEGSKA (reference sequence). CDR3 size: 15 residues.

This clonotype appeared many times. The chain is built from TRBV20-1 and TRBJ1-1; no clear D gene. The CDR3 spans 13 residues. The V gene lost 5 bases and the J gene lost 4 bases, with 14 bases spanning the gap. The germline V gene encodes CDR1 DFQATT and CDR2 SNEGSKA (reference sequence). CDR3 nucleotides: TGCAGTGCTCCGGCGGTAAAGGGCACTGAAGCTTTCTTT. Translation gives CSAPAVKGTEAFF.

The chain combines TRBV20-1 with TRBJ2-6; D remains ambiguous. This CDR3 is 14 amino acids long. Germline CDR1 DFQATT, CDR2 SNEGSKA (reference sequence). Trimming removed 3 bases from V and 4 bases from J, with 10 bases in between. CDR3 nucleotides: TGCAGTGCTAGTCCGGCTTTCGGGGCCAACGTCCTGACTTTC. It is translated as CSASPAFGANVLTF.

A few counts support this clonotype. The chain carries TRBV29-1 and TRBJ2-1; the D gene could be TRBD1 or TRBD2 (5 bases each). CDR3 length: 13 residues. V was clipped by 7 bases and J by 6 bases, with 16 bases between them. Germline V gene lookup returns CDR1 SQVTM and CDR2 ANQGSEA. The CDR3 reads CSGRDGGGNEQFF. Here the CDR3 DNA reads TGCAGCGGCCGGGACGGTGGGGGCAATGAGCAGTTCTTC.

V usage is TRBV7-2 and J usage is TRBJ2-6; 9 bases are shared with TRBD1. V gave up 5 bases and J gave up 4 bases; unmatched junction bases: 9. The CDR3 has 17 amino acids. Germline lookup yields CDR1 SGHTA and CDR2 FQGNSA. CDR3: CASSPAGTGWGANVLTF. The DNA of the CDR3 is TGTGCCAGCAGCCCAGCCGGGACAGGGTGGGGGGCCAACGTCCTGACTTTC.

This clonotype was observed a few times. This chain links TRBV4-3 with TRBJ1-2; weak D call: TRBD1 (5 bases). V was clipped by 1 base and J by 7 bases, with 13 bases between them. Germline V gene sequence: CDR1 LGHNA, CDR2 YSLEER. There are 14 residues in the CDR3. Here the CDR3 reads CASSQVARGSGYTF. Written as DNA, the CDR3 is TGCGCCAGCAGCCAAGTAGCCCGGGGGTCTGGCTACACCTTC.

This clonotype occurred many times. This chain joins TRBV3-1 and TRBJ2-7, with 8 positions matching TRBD2. CDR1 is LGHDT, CDR2 YNNKEL, per germline (reference sequence). With 6 bases clipped from V and 0 bases from J, the junction kept 4 bases outside the gene matches. The CDR3 is made up of 14 amino acids. In DNA, the CDR3 is TGTGCCAGCAGGAGGGGGACTAGCTCCTACGAGCAGTACTTC. This encodes CASRRGTSSYEQYF.

This clonotype came up a few times. This chain links TRBV7-9 with TRBJ2-7; perhaps TRBD1 as D (6 bases). Germline V lookup: CDR1 SEHNR, CDR2 FQNEAQ (reference sequence). The CDR3 totals 15 residues. Trimming shortened V by 4 bases and J by 0 bases, and 13 bases separated the two germline ends. CDR3 amino acids: CASSSTGWSSYEQYF. CDR3 bases: TGTGCCAGCAGCTCCACAGGGTGGTCCTCCTACGAGCAGTACTTC. The full variable domain, rest sourced from reference TRBV7-9 and TRBJ2-7, is DTGVSQNPRHKITKRGQNVTFRCDPISEHNRLYWYRQTLGQGPEFLTYFQNEAQLEKSRLLSDRFSAERPKGSFSTLEIQRTEQGDSAMYLCASSSTGWSSYEQYFGPGTRLTVT.

This clonotype appeared a few times. The CDR3, as DNA: TGTGCCAGTACCGACCCGGGACGCACTGGCAATCAGCCCCAGCATTTT. Protein product: CASTDPGRTGNQPQHF. The V call is TRBV19, the J call TRBJ1-5, with a tentative D call TRBD1 (5 bases). The germline CDR1 and CDR2 sequences are LNHDA and SQIVND (reference sequence). V was pared by 7 bases and J by 2 bases, with 18 bases between. This CDR3 region has 16 residues.

The chain is built from TRBV7-9 and TRBJ2-1; the match to TRBD1 covers 8 bases. Trimming cost V 7 bases and J 6 bases; bases outside gene matches: 11. The germline V gene encodes CDR1 SEHNR and CDR2 FQNEAQ (reference sequence). This CDR3 contains 15 residues. Here the CDR3 DNA reads TGTGCCAGCAACAACGGACAGGGCCACACCAATGAGCAGTTCTTC. It is translated as CASNNGQGHTNEQFF.